These 23 T cell receptor beta chains share one sample of origin, sequenced in a study of OX40 agonist ivuxolimab in advanced cancers. The table came from immunoSEQ multiplex PCR; TCRdb's copy has only in-frame clones and leaves some out. The table includes just over 50,000 clones, 80% to 85% detected once. The sequencing used CD4+ or CD8+ T cells sorted from blood, collected in a trial of the OX40 agonist ivuxolimab. These receptors came from an adult with an advanced solid tumor such as melanoma, head and neck, liver or kidney cancer.

The J gene is TRBJ1-1, the V gene TRBV11-3; D unclear. Germline V CDR1 and CDR2: SGHNT, YENEEA. Between the trimmed V and J ends, which lost 2 bases and 1 base, there was a span of 5 bases. This CDR3 spans 13 amino acids. In nucleotides, the CDR3 is TGTGCCAGCAGCTTACGGAAGAACACTGAAGCTTTCTTT. Amino acids: CASSLRKNTEAFF.

The chain links TRBV20-1 to TRBJ1-2; D is ambiguous. Trimming stripped 2 bases from V and 7 bases from J, with 5 bases between. The germline CDR1 and CDR2 sequences are DFQATT and SNEGSKA (reference sequence). The CDR3 loop spans 10 amino acids. The CDR3 region has the DNA TGCAGTGCTAGAAGGGCTGGCTACACCTTC. This encodes CSARRAGYTF.

The J gene is TRBJ1-1, the V gene TRBV6-5; 7 nucleotides match TRBD1. The CDR3 is made up of 14 amino acids. The V gene's germline CDR1 is MNHEY and CDR2 SVGAGI. The junction had 6 bases not matched to a gene; V was cut back by 5 bases and J by 3 bases. DNA for the CDR3: TGTGCCAGCAGTCCATCGACAGGGTACACTGAAGCTTTCTTT. Its translation is CASSPSTGYTEAFF.

This chain joins TRBV27 and TRBJ2-3, with 9 bases that match TRBD1. Trimming removed 5 bases from V and 2 bases from J; junction bases left unmatched: 14. From germline, CDR1 is MNHEY and CDR2 SMNVEV (reference sequence). The length of the CDR3 is 18 residues. The CDR3 is CASSPGTGSGHHTDTQYF. The CDR3 DNA reads TGTGCCAGCAGTCCCGGGACAGGGTCCGGGCATCACACAGATACGCAGTATTTT.

The chain has TRBV10-2 and TRBJ1-3, with D hard to call. This CDR3 has 14 amino acids. V was pared by 0 bases and J by 1 base, with 4 bases between. The germline V gene encodes CDR1 WSHSY and CDR2 SAAADI. The CDR3, as DNA: TGCGCCAGCAGTGAGTCGTGGTCTGGAAACACCATATATTTT. Encoded protein: CASSESWSGNTIYF.

The gene calls are TRBV4-2 and TRBJ2-7; D is perhaps TRBD1 (6 bases). The CDR3 contains 13 residues. V lost 1 base, J lost 4 bases, and 8 bases lay in between. Per germline, CDR1 LGHNA and CDR2 YNFKEQ. The CDR3, as DNA: TGTGCCAGCAGCCAAGCACAGGGTTACGAGCAGTACTTC. It specifies CASSQAQGYEQYF.

This clone was observed a few times. The chain has TRBV4-3 and TRBJ1-1; TRBD1 aligns across 7 bases. This CDR3 contains 14 residues. Germline values: CDR1 LGHNA, CDR2 YSLEER. J gave up 10 bases and V 0 bases, and 8 bases lay outside the gene matches. CDR3 in DNA: TGCGCCAGCAGCCAAGATAGAGGGGGCGACGCAGCTTTCTTT. Its translation is CASSQDRGGDAAFF.

This chain joins TRBV7-9 and TRBJ1-1; no definite D call. This CDR3 contains 12 residues. V lost 0 bases, J lost 11 bases, and 10 bases lay in between. Germline V CDR1 and CDR2: SEHNR, FQNEAQ (reference sequence). The CDR3 DNA reads as TGTGCCAGCAGCTTAGCCCCGGTAGTGGCTTTCTTT. This encodes CASSLAPVVAFF.

The V call is TRBV5-6, the J call TRBJ2-1; the D gene is possibly TRBD2 (6 bases). The CDR3 totals 18 residues. The germline CDR1 and CDR2 sequences are SGHDT and YYEEEE. The germline V and J ends were trimmed by 0 bases and 2 bases, with 18 bases remaining between them. The chain's CDR3 is CASSLVPSGVRAYNEQFF. CDR3 nucleotide sequence: TGTGCCAGCAGCTTGGTACCCTCGGGGGTAAGGGCCTACAATGAGCAGTTCTTC.

The chain links TRBV6-5 to TRBJ2-7; no clear D. The CDR3 runs to 12 residues. Trimming pared 6 bases from V and 6 bases from J, leaving 12 bases between. CDR1 MNHEY and CDR2 SVGAGI come from the germline V gene. This CDR3 is CASSIGPGEQYF. In nucleotides, the CDR3 is TGTGCCAGCAGCATCGGACCGGGCGAGCAGTACTTC.

V and J are TRBV6-6 and TRBJ2-1; D is unresolved. The germline V gene has CDR1 MNHNY and CDR2 SVGAGI (reference sequence). The CDR3 contains 13 residues. Trimming shortened V by 11 bases and J by 2 bases, and 13 bases separated the two germline ends. For the CDR3, the DNA is TGTGCCTGTAGTTACGAACCCTACAATGAGCAGTTCTTC. Translating it yields CACSYEPYNEQFF.

The chain combines TRBV28 with TRBJ1-1; unclear D gene. The germline CDR1 and CDR2 sequences are MDHEN and SYDVKM. V lost 4 bases and J lost 10, with 16 bases in between. There are 13 residues in the CDR3. The CDR3 loop reads CASSSPSWGGAFF. As DNA, the CDR3 is TGTGCCAGCAGTTCCCCAAGCTGGGGTGGAGCTTTCTTT. The variable domain in full, completed from reference TRBV28 and TRBJ1-1, reads DVKVTQSSRYLVKRTGEKVFLECVQDMDHENMFWYRQDPGLGLRLIYFSYDVKMKEKGDIPEGYSVSREKKERFSLILESASTNQTSMYLCASSSPSWGGAFFGQGTRLTVV.

This clone was found a few times. The chain is built from TRBV7-6 and TRBJ1-1, with 7 bases matching TRBD1. CDR1 and CDR2 (germline): SGHVS, FNYEAQ. The CDR3 is 13 residues long. V lost 1 base and J lost 9; bases outside the gene matches: 5. The CDR3 reads CASSLERDRQAFF. CDR3 DNA sequence: TGTGCCAGCAGCTTAGAGAGGGACAGACAAGCTTTCTTT.

The chain is built from TRBV5-6 and TRBJ2-7; D gene uncertain. The CDR3 is 12 amino acids. Germline CDR1 and CDR2: SGHDT and YYEEEE. Deletions cut 5 bases from V and 6 bases from J, with 12 bases between. CDR3 protein: CASRWAVGEQYF. CDR3 DNA: TGTGCCAGCAGGTGGGCAGTGGGCGAGCAGTACTTC.

The chain uses TRBV4-3 and TRBJ1-2; TRBD1 matches at 11 bases. The ends lost 4 bases at V and 7 bases at J; junction bases unmatched: 5. The V gene's germline CDR1 is LGHNA and CDR2 YSLEER. This CDR3 is 14 amino acids long. CDR3 loop: CASSRTGGQGGYTF. In nucleotides, the CDR3 is TGCGCCAGCAGCCGGACAGGGGGCCAGGGTGGCTACACCTTC.

The chain links TRBV9 to TRBJ1-2; D ambiguous. Trimming took 5 bases from V and 13 from J, leaving 18 bases between them. The CDR3 loop spans 12 amino acids. Germline values: CDR1 SGDLS, CDR2 YYNGEE. The CDR3 nucleotides read TGTGCCAGCAGTCGTCGGACCGGCTTCGCCACCTTC. Its protein is CASSRRTGFATF.

The chain links TRBV6-1 to TRBJ2-7; D remains ambiguous. The germline gives CDR1 MNHNS, CDR2 SASEGT. The CDR3 spans 11 residues. The V end was cut by 8 bases, the J end by 7 bases, with 12 bases between. CDR3 sequence reads: CASADYAEQYF. The CDR3 DNA reads as TGTGCCAGCGCAGATTATGCGGAGCAGTACTTC.

This chain joins TRBV6-1 and TRBJ1-2, with 7 bases that match TRBD1. CDR1 and CDR2 from the germline V gene are MNHNS and SASEGT. Trimming took 9 bases from V and 10 from J; bases not matched to a gene: 8. This CDR3 has 11 amino acids. The CDR3 loop reads CASRATGAYTF. CDR3 in DNA: TGTGCCAGTAGGGCTACAGGGGCCTACACCTTC.

The chain carries TRBV7-3 and TRBJ2-2, with unresolved D. The germline V gene has CDR1 SGHTA and CDR2 FQGTGA. The germline V and J ends were trimmed by 5 bases and 10 bases, with 8 bases remaining between them. This CDR3 spans 11 amino acids. In nucleotides, the CDR3 is TGTGCCAGCAGCCCCCGTGAGGAGCTGTTTTTT. It encodes CASSPREELFF.

Comment on this clone: At one end the junction does not follow the germline gene, possibly because of a read error. The chain combines TRBV7-2 with TRBJ1-6, with D tentatively TRBD1 (6 bases). The CDR3 runs 13 residues. Germline V gene data show CDR1 as SGHTA and CDR2 as FQGNSA. The CDR3 DNA reads TGTGCCAGCAGCCGCACCGGAAGGACAGACGCCTACTTT. Its translation: CASSRTGRTDAYF.

This sequence joins TRBV5-6 and TRBJ1-3; perhaps TRBD1 as D (6 bases). Germline CDR1 reads SGHDT; CDR2 reads YYEEEE. CDR3 length: 16 amino acids. The V and J ends lost 0 bases and 0 bases respectively, with 10 bases between them. CDR3 sequence reads: CASSLGDRPSGNTIYF. The CDR3 DNA follows: TGTGCCAGCAGCTTGGGAGACAGGCCCTCTGGAAACACCATATATTTT.

This clone was observed a single time. This chain links TRBV7-9 with TRBJ2-3, with D perhaps TRBD1 (5 bases). The CDR3 spans 15 residues. The V end was cut by 1 base, the J end by 4 bases, with 12 bases between. Germline CDR1 is SEHNR and CDR2 is FQNEAQ (reference sequence). The chain's CDR3 is CASSLVGQPPDTQYF. CDR3 in DNA: TGTGCCAGCAGCTTAGTCGGACAACCACCAGATACGCAGTATTTT.

This chain joins TRBV20-1 and TRBJ2-7; D remains ambiguous. CDR3 size: 11 residues. The ends were cut back, 3 bases at V and 5 bases at J, with 8 bases in the middle. Germline V gene data show CDR1 as DFQATT and CDR2 as SNEGSKA (reference sequence). The CDR3 loop is CSASDRHEQYF. Written as DNA, the CDR3 is TGCAGTGCTAGCGATCGACACGAGCAGTACTTC.